The clone carrying this T cell receptor (beta chain) has more than one count but fewer than ten. The antigen remains undetermined. It was RNA transcripts that yielded the amplified TCR beta CDR3 regions. The HTBI primer set drove a first-round RT-PCR of the TCR CDR3. Each CDR3 protein is one row after TCRdb ran MiXCR on the multiplex PCR reads. The sample contains roughly 280,000 distinct CDR3 sequences, about 20% of which appear only once. This record comes from a study of T cells in Graves' hyperthyroidism and ophthalmopathy. Study results and caveats: Through a model of 13 V-J features, ophthalmopathy was separated from stable hyperthyroidism.

Germline lookup yields CDR1 LNHDA and CDR2 SQIVND (reference sequence). Between the trimmed V and J ends, which lost 3 bases and 7 bases, there was a span of 7 bases. The CDR3 consists of 12 residues. This chain joins TRBV19 and TRBJ2-1; D not resolved. The origin of this receptor is a man aged 25 to 45 with Graves' ophthalmopathy. Sequencing was done on a sample of blood. The CDR3 spells CASSMSENEQFF. CDR3 sequence (DNA): TGTGCCAGTAGTATGTCCGAGAATGAGCAGTTCTTC.